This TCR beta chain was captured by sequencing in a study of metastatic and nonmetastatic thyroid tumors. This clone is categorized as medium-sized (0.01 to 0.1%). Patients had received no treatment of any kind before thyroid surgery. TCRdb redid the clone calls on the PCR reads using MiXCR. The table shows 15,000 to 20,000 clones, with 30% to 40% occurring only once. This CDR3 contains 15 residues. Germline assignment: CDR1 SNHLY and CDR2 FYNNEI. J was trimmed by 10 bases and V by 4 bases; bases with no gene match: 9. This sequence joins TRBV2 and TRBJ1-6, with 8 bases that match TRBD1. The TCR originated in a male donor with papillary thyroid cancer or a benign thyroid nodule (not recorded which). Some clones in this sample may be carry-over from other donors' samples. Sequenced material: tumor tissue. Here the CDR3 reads CASSGQGAAGSPLHF. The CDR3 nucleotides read TGTGCCAGCAGTGGCCAGGGGGCGGCGGGGTCACCCCTCCACTTT.